The clone carrying this T cell receptor (beta chain) was observed once. The data derive from a study of blood T cell repertoires in COVID-19. In the study overall: Samples came from the United States, Italy and Spain, spanning acute and convalescent COVID-19. The analysed material was cDNA or gDNA that came from T cells, B-cell-depleted T cells, or PBMCs.

Source study methods: Reference gene primer amplification gave estimated nucleated cell counts. This table comes from immunoSEQ multiplex PCR, and its TCRdb copy is limited to in-frame clones, with some not included. Clonal size and the V and J genes are those of that table, whereas D and trimming came from the DNA. The sample has about 270,000 clones; around 86% are singletons. This TCR was sampled from a woman aged 55-70 years with active or convalescent COVID-19. Input material: peripheral blood.

The CDR3 DNA is TGCGCCAGCAGCCCAGACAGGGGGCACGGCTACACCTTC. This gives the protein CASSPDRGHGYTF. The chain employs TRBV5-1 and TRBJ1-2, with TRBD1 identical over 10 bases. The CDR3 runs 13 residues. The junction had 5 bases not matched to a gene; V was cut back by 4 bases and J by 8 bases. From germline, CDR1 is SGHRS and CDR2 YFSETQ. Filled out from reference TRBV5-1 and TRBJ1-2, the complete variable domain reads KAGVTQTPRYLIKTRGQQVTLSCSPISGHRSVSWYQQTPGQGLQFLFEYFSETQRNKGNFPGRFSGRQFSNSRSEMNVSTLELGDSALYLCASSPDRGHGYTFGSGTRLTVV.